This T cell receptor beta chain is from a study of OX40 agonist ivuxolimab in advanced cancers. With baseline, cycle 4 day 1, and cycle 7 day 1 as timepoints, blood was sampled. This clone was detected only a few times. Its antigen remains unknown. Study-wide results and limits: Average numbers of expanded clones were greater in CD8+ T cells than in CD4+. Also present in some nonresponders was a low level of normalized T-cell clonal expansion.

Sequenced by immunoSEQ multiplex PCR; TCRdb stores in-frame clones only, minus some. The sample contains tens of thousands of clones, around 90% of which appear only once. Germline V CDR1 and CDR2: MNHEY, SVGAGI. Trimming pared 0 bases from V and 0 bases from J, leaving 9 bases between. This CDR3 comprises 16 residues. This clonotype originated in an adult with an advanced solid tumor such as melanoma, head and neck, liver or kidney cancer. V is TRBV6-5 and J is TRBJ1-3, with unresolved D. The sequencing used CD4+ or CD8+ T cells sorted from blood, collected in a trial of the OX40 agonist ivuxolimab. The CDR3 bases are TGTGCCAGCAGTTACTCGAGCAGTACCTCTGGAAACACCATATATTTT. This translates into CASSYSSSTSGNTIYF.